This T cell receptor beta chain is drawn from a study of blood T cell repertoires in COVID-19. Study at large: The United States, Italy and Spain supplied acute and convalescent COVID-19 samples. T cells, B-cell-depleted T cells, or PBMCs supplied cDNA or gDNA.

Authors' data handling: Nucleated cell counts were estimated from reference gene primer amplification. Some clones are missing from TCRdb's copy, which holds only in-frame ones; the method was immunoSEQ multiplex PCR. The V and J calls and clone size come from that table; D and trimming were worked out from the DNA. In the table there are about 89,000 clones, roughly 78% of which are singletons. The clonotype originates from a woman older than 75 with acute or convalescent COVID-19. The sample taken for sequencing was peripheral blood.

The DNA of the CDR3 is TGCGCCAGCAGCTCCATTACCGGGACTAGCTTCGATGAGCAGTTCTTC. This gives the protein CASSSITGTSFDEQFF. The rearrangement joins TRBV5-1 to TRBJ2-1; 9 bases match TRBD2. The CDR3 consists of 16 residues. The germline gives CDR1 SGHRS, CDR2 YFSETQ. V gave up 3 bases and J gave up 8 bases; unmatched junction bases: 12.